The rows below give T cell receptor beta chains drawn from one sample of a study of PD-1 blockade in classical Hodgkin lymphoma. Clones were sequenced by immunoSEQ multiplex PCR, and TCRdb holds only the in-frame ones, with some missing. The sample contains 4,000 or so clones, over 80% of which appear only once. Specimen: CD4+ T cells from blood, collected at baseline. The receptors come from a human donor with classical Hodgkin lymphoma. Both conserved end residues are part of each CDR3. Fields, in order: clone size, D gene, J gene, CDR3 length, V gene, CDR3 DNA, CDR3 protein. A D gene is named only where the DNA matches it firmly. Only some rows state a clone size, as once, few, many or a class for expanded clones.

- TRBD1 TRBJ1-2 14 TRBV9 TGTGCCAGCACGACAGGGGTTGAGGACTATGGCTACACCTTC CASTTGVEDYGYTF
once - TRBJ2-5 13 TRBV28 TGTGCCAGCAGTTTCCAGCTCCAAGAGACCCAGTACTTC CASSFQLQETQYF
- TRBD1 TRBJ1-6 15 TRBV5-1 TGCGCCAGCAGCCCGTTCGGGACAGCGAATTCACCCCTCCACTTT CASSPFGTANSPLHF
- - TRBJ2-1 15 TRBV11-2 TGTGCCAGCAGCTTACGAAGGACGTTAGGCAATGAGCAGTTCTTC CASSLRRTLGNEQFF
- - TRBJ2-5 14 TRBV5-8 TGTGCCAGCAGCTTGGAGGGGGGCGGAGAGACCCAGTACTTC CASSLEGGGETQYF
- TRBD1 TRBJ2-1 16 TRBV5-6 TGTGCCAGCAGCCAACAGATAAGAGGGACAGTTAATGAGCAGTTCTTC CASSQQIRGTVNEQFF
- TRBD1 TRBJ1-1 14 TRBV5-6 TGTGCCAGCAGCCGGAGGACAGGGATGACTGAAGCTTTCTTT CASSRRTGMTEAFF
- TRBD1 TRBJ1-2 16 TRBV7-8 TGTGCCAGCAGCTTTGGACAGGGGATAACTATAGTCGGCTACACCTTC CASSFGQGITIVGYTF
- - TRBJ2-7 15 TRBV5-1 TGCGCCAGCAGCTTGTCCCACTCAGGGGCCTACGAGCAGTACTTC CASSLSHSGAYEQYF
- TRBD1 TRBJ1-4 14 TRBV5-1 TGCGCCAGCAGCGGGGGACAGGGGCTTGAAAAACTGTTTTTT CASSGGQGLEKLFF
- - TRBJ1-5 16 TRBV10-2 TGCGCCAGCAGTGAACCAGGTGGTTTGGGCAATCAGCCCCAGCATTTT CASSEPGGLGNQPQHF
few - TRBJ1-5 13 TRBV6-5 TGTGCCAGCAGAACCGGGACATATCAGCCCCAGCATTTT CASRTGTYQPQHF
few TRBD1 TRBJ1-1 15 TRBV5-1 TGCGCCAGCAGCTTGGTGGGACAGGAGGGAACTGAAGCTTTCTTT CASSLVGQEGTEAFF
- TRBD2 TRBJ2-7 14 TRBV5-1 TGCGCCAGCAGCATGCTAGCGGCGTCCTACGAGCAGTACTTC CASSMLAASYEQYF
- - TRBJ2-7 15 TRBV5-1 TGCGCCAGCAGCTTGGATCCTCGCGGAGCCTACGAGCAGTACTTC CASSLDPRGAYEQYF
- - TRBJ2-7 13 TRBV6-1 TGTGCCAGTAAAGGGACGTCCCTCGGCGAGCAGTACTTC CASKGTSLGEQYF
- - TRBJ1-2 17 TRBV5-4 TGTGCCAGCAGCATGCCCCAGCGCCAGGGGCGCGACTATGGCTACACCTTC CASSMPQRQGRDYGYTF
- - TRBJ2-6 21 TRBV7-3 TGTGCCAGCAGCTCCCCGGGACGGAGAAATAGTTTACCATCTGGGGCCAACGTCCTGACTTTC CASSSPGRRNSLPSGANVLTF
- - TRBJ2-2 14 TRBV7-9 TGTGCCAGCAGCGTTACGGGGGCCTTTCTGAGACTGTTTTTT CASSVTGAFLRLFF
- - TRBJ1-5 14 TRBV9 TGTGCCAGCAGCGTAGGACCAAGCAATCAGCCCCAGCATTTT CASSVGPSNQPQHF
- TRBD1 TRBJ1-4 16 TRBV5-1 TGCGCCAGCAGCTTGGAGGGCACAGGGGGCGTTGAAAAACTGTTTTTT CASSLEGTGGVEKLFF
- - TRBJ1-3 13 TRBV28 TGTGCCAGCAGTTGGGCCCAAGGAAACACCATATATTTT CASSWAQGNTIYF
- - TRBJ2-5 12 TRBV5-1 TGCGCCAGCAGCGAAACCCAAGAGACCCAGTACTTC CASSETQETQYF
once - TRBJ1-4 16 TRBV5-1 TGCGCCAGCAGCATAGGACAACCCCCCGGCGGTGAAAAACTGTTTTTT CASSIGQPPGGEKLFF
once - TRBJ2-3 14 TRBV5-1 TGCGCCAGCAGCTTGGGACAGGGAGGAGATACGCAGTATTTT CASSLGQGGDTQYF
- - TRBJ2-7 14 TRBV6-1 TGTGCCAGCAGTGTAACGACTAGAAGCTACGAGCAGTACTTC CASSVTTRSYEQYF
- - TRBJ1-4 14 TRBV7-9 TGTGCCAGCAGCTTACCCTTGGCAGATGAAAAACTGTTTTTT CASSLPLADEKLFF
- TRBD1 TRBJ2-4 17 TRBV9 TGTGCCAGCAGCGTGCGCCCCCGGACAGGGGCATTGGACATTCAGTACTTC CASSVRPRTGALDIQYF
- - TRBJ2-7 14 TRBV5-1 TGCGCCAGCAGCTTGACAATCAAGAGGGACGAGCAGTACTTC CASSLTIKRDEQYF
- - TRBJ2-2 12 TRBV5-5 TGTGCCAGCAGCTTGCGTGACGGGGAGCTGTTTTTT CASSLRDGELFF
- TRBD2 TRBJ2-3 16 TRBV19 TGTGCCAGTAGGCCTAGCGGGGGGGTTCTAACAGATACGCAGTATTTT CASRPSGGVLTDTQYF
- - TRBJ2-3 12 TRBV9 TGTGCCAGCAGCGTACTACCTGATACGCAGTATTTT CASSVLPDTQYF
- - TRBJ1-3 12 TRBV5-1 TGCGCCAGCAGCACCGGACTGGGCACCATATATTTT CASSTGLGTIYF
once TRBD1 TRBJ2-4 16 TRBV28 TGTGCCAGCAGTTACGCCGGGACAGGGTTCAAAAACATTCAGTACTTC CASSYAGTGFKNIQYF
few - TRBJ1-5 13 TRBV5-1 TGCGCCAGCAGCTTTGGGGGGGGAATGCCCCAGCATTTT CASSFGGGMPQHF
- - TRBJ1-1 16 TRBV11-2 TGTGCCAGCAGCTTAGAATTTGGCAGCAAGAACACTGAAGCTTTCTTT CASSLEFGSKNTEAFF
- - TRBJ1-2 15 TRBV12-2 TGTGCAAGTCGCTTAGATGGGGATTCTAACTATGGCTACACCTTC CASRLDGDSNYGYTF
- TRBD1 TRBJ2-1 19 TRBV5-5 TGTGCCAGCAGCTTGCGGTTACCTCAGGGGGTGAGCTCCTACAATGAGCAGTTCTTC CASSLRLPQGVSSYNEQFF
- - TRBJ2-3 15 TRBV5-1 TGCGCCAGCAGGGCCGGGACTCTGGCGGGGGATACGCAGTATTTT CASRAGTLAGDTQYF
few - TRBJ2-7 13 TRBV9 TGTGCCAGCAGCGTTACCCCGAACTACGAGCAGTACTTC CASSVTPNYEQYF
- - TRBJ1-4 13 TRBV19 TGTGCCAGTAGTCTTCAGGGAGGGGAAAAACTGTTTTTT CASSLQGGEKLFF
- - TRBJ2-6 18 TRBV28 TGTGCCAGCAGTTTTTACTTTACGCCTCGGGGCGGGGCCAACGTCCTGACTTTC CASSFYFTPRGGANVLTF
- - TRBJ2-7 12 TRBV25-1 TGTGCCAGCAGTGCCTACCCCTACGAGCAGTACTTC CASSAYPYEQYF
- - TRBJ1-5 11 TRBV6-1 TGTGCCAGCAGTGAGGCTCAGCCCCAGCATTTT CASSEAQPQHF
once - TRBJ1-4 14 TRBV6-5 TGTGCCAGCCGGGGCGGGCAGAAAAATGAAAAACTGTTTTTT CASRGGQKNEKLFF
- TRBD2 TRBJ2-2 17 TRBV5-1 TGCGCCAGCTCCACTCTATCGGGCGGGGGGAACACCGGGGAGCTGTTTTTT CASSTLSGGGNTGELFF